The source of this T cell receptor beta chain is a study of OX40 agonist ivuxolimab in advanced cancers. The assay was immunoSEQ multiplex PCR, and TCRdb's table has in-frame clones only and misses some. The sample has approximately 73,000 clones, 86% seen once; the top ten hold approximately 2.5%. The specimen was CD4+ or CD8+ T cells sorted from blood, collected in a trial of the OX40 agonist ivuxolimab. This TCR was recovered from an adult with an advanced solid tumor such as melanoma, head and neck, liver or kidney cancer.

Here the CDR3 DNA reads TGTGCCAGCAGCTTGGGCTGGACTAGCGGGGGTAATGAGCAGTTCTTC. Its protein is CASSLGWTSGGNEQFF. V and J are TRBV7-3 and TRBJ2-1; TRBD2 matches 13 bases. This CDR3 is 16 amino acids long. The V gene's germline CDR1 is SGHTA and CDR2 FQGTGA. J gave up 7 bases and V 3 bases, and 6 bases lay outside the gene matches.